Shown below are 17 T cell receptor beta chains from a single sample sequenced in a study of T-cell reconstitution after alpha-beta-depleted transplantation in children. Unique molecular identifiers tagged the TCRbeta library. TCRdb recomputed calls from the PCR reads with MiXCR, one row per CDR3 protein. The sample holds 350,000 to 400,000 distinct CDR3 sequences, roughly 22% seen once. Sample: PBMCs from the stem cell graft donor, taken from the stem cell graft. These receptor sequences come from a human donor who donated a stem cell graft to a child with acute myeloid leukemia.

The V and J genes are TRBV5-1 and TRBJ2-7, with 13 bases lining up with TRBD2. Germline lookup yields CDR1 SGHRS and CDR2 YFSETQ. The CDR3 has 18 amino acids. V shed 0 bases and J 0 bases; nucleotides not matched to a gene: 6. This chain's CDR3 is CASSLAELAGGPSYEQYF. The CDR3 DNA is TGCGCCAGCAGCTTGGCCGAACTAGCGGGAGGGCCCTCCTACGAGCAGTACTTC.

V and J are TRBV4-3 and TRBJ2-1, with TRBD2 matching over 7 bases. The CDR3 length is 15 residues. V trimming: 1 base; J trimming: 4 bases; junction bases outside the gene matches: 4. Germline V gene data show CDR1 as LGHNA and CDR2 as YSLEER. Here the CDR3 DNA reads TGCGCCAGCAGCCAAGCGGGAGGCCCATACAATGAGCAGTTCTTC. This sequence encodes CASSQAGGPYNEQFF.

V gene TRBV12-3 or TRBV12-4 combines with J gene TRBJ2-6; no clear D. The CDR3 contains 17 residues. V gave up 4 bases and J gave up 3 bases, with 16 bases separating them. CDR3 in DNA: TGTGCCAGCAGTTCGTATGACGGACCAGGTGGGGCCAACGTCCTGACTTTC. Residues: CASSSYDGPGGANVLTF.

The chain has TRBV2 and TRBJ2-7; D is unclear. The germline CDR1 and CDR2 sequences are SNHLY and FYNNEI. V dropped 1 base and J dropped 3 bases, with 7 bases sitting between them. The CDR3 runs 13 residues. CDR3: CASSEDIIYEQYF. For the CDR3, the DNA is TGTGCCAGCAGTGAAGACATTATCTACGAGCAGTACTTC. The whole variable domain, filled in from reference TRBV2 and TRBJ2-7, reads EPEVTQTPSHQVTQMGQEVILRCVPISNHLYFYWYRQILGQKVEFLVSFYNNEISEKSEIFDDQFSVERPDGSNFTLKIRSTKLEDSAMYFCASSEDIIYEQYFGPGTRLTVT.

This clonotype has just a few counts. The V and J genes are TRBV9 and TRBJ2-7; weak D call: TRBD1 (5 bases). Germline assignment: CDR1 SGDLS and CDR2 YYNGEE. V was trimmed by 4 bases and J by 4 bases, leaving 15 bases between them. CDR3 length equals 14 residues. CDR3 residues: CASSPRRDQYEQYF. The CDR3 coding sequence is TGTGCCAGCAGCCCCCGCAGGGATCAATACGAGCAGTACTTC.

This clonotype has only a few counts. The chain couples TRBV5-6 to TRBJ1-1, with a weak D call TRBD1 (6 bases). The CDR3 runs to 12 residues. Germline CDR1 SGHDT, CDR2 YYEEEE. V gave up 3 bases and J gave up 6 bases, with 9 bases separating them. CDR3 nucleotide sequence: TGTGCCAGCAGCTACAGGGCCGCTGAAGCTTTCTTT. Its translation is CASSYRAAEAFF.

The J gene is TRBJ1-5, the V gene TRBV12-3 or TRBV12-4; D is ambiguous. The V and J ends lost 3 bases and 1 base respectively, with 7 bases between them. The CDR3 loop spans 14 amino acids. The DNA for the CDR3 is TGTGCCAGCAGTTTCTCCGGGAGCAATCAGCCCCAGCATTTT. This codes for CASSFSGSNQPQHF.

This clonotype was found many times. The chain is built from TRBV12-3 or TRBV12-4 and TRBJ2-1; 10 positions agree with TRBD1. The trim removed 3 bases at V and 8 bases at J, leaving 7 bases unmatched. CDR3 length: 15 residues. The CDR3 nucleotides are TGTGCCAGCAGTTTGAGGAGGGACAGGGGCCATGAGCAGTTCTTC. It translates to CASSLRRDRGHEQFF.

The rearrangement joins TRBV5-4 to TRBJ2-5, with 7 nucleotides matching TRBD2. Germline V gene sequence: CDR1 SGHNT, CDR2 YYREEE (reference sequence). This CDR3 is built from 16 residues. V was clipped by 0 bases and J by 2 bases; unmatched bases: 7. The CDR3 sequence is CASSLGPLAAQETQYF. The CDR3 coding sequence is TGTGCCAGCAGCTTGGGGCCCCTAGCGGCGCAAGAGACCCAGTACTTC.

The J gene is TRBJ2-7, the V gene TRBV2; D is tentatively TRBD1 or TRBD2 (5 bases each). The CDR3 is 12 amino acids. The V and J ends lost 5 bases and 4 bases respectively, with 9 bases between them. CDR1 SNHLY and CDR2 FYNNEI come from the germline V gene. This chain's CDR3 is CASSKGTYEQYF. The CDR3 bases are TGTGCCAGCAGTAAAGGGACGTACGAGCAGTACTTC.

The V and J genes are TRBV5-1 and TRBJ1-2, with unresolved D. The CDR3 sequence is 16 residues long. The V and J ends lost 0 bases and 4 bases respectively, with 16 bases between them. Per the germline V gene, CDR1 is SGHRS and CDR2 is YFSETQ. The CDR3: CASSLVAGRDLYGYTF. The CDR3 DNA reads TGCGCCAGCAGCTTGGTGGCAGGTAGAGATCTCTATGGCTACACCTTC. Combining the CDR3 with reference TRBV5-1 and TRBJ1-2 gives the whole variable domain KAGVTQTPRYLIKTRGQQVTLSCSPISGHRSVSWYQQTPGQGLQFLFEYFSETQRNKGNFPGRFSGRQFSNSRSEMNVSTLELGDSALYLCASSLVAGRDLYGYTFGSGTRLTVV.

This rearrangement joins TRBV12-3 or TRBV12-4 to TRBJ1-5; a weak D match, TRBD1 (6 bases). The CDR3 extends over 14 amino acids. V lost 3 bases and J 6 bases, leaving 12 bases between the germline ends. For the CDR3, the DNA is TGTGCCAGCAGTTTCTCAGGGGCGGGTCAGCCCCAGCATTTT. Translating it yields CASSFSGAGQPQHF.

This clonotype was found many times. The genes are TRBV6-5 and TRBJ2-7; the match to TRBD1 covers 8 bases. Germline V lookup: CDR1 MNHEY, CDR2 SVGAGI. The CDR3 has 15 amino acids. Germline trimming cut 4 bases from V and 2 bases from J; bases unmatched to any gene: 7. The CDR3 reads CASSSGQGPPYEQYF. CDR3 nucleotide sequence: TGTGCCAGCAGTTCCGGACAGGGTCCCCCCTACGAGCAGTACTTC.

This clonotype has just a few counts. The chain recombines TRBV7-9 with TRBJ1-2; 7 bases line up with TRBD1. CDR3 length: 15 residues. Germline lookup yields CDR1 SEHNR and CDR2 FQNEAQ (reference sequence). After removal of 6 bases from V and 3 bases from J, the junction contained 10 bases not matched to a gene. CDR3 sequence: CASSPDRKRDYGYTF. For the CDR3, the DNA is TGTGCCAGCAGTCCGGACAGGAAAAGAGACTATGGCTACACCTTC.

This clonotype was observed many times. The rearrangement joins TRBV12-3 or TRBV12-4 to TRBJ2-1, with 8 nucleotides matching TRBD2. The CDR3 spans 14 residues. After removal of 4 bases from V and 9 bases from J, the junction contained 8 bases not matched to a gene. The CDR3 reads CASSSNRAGGEQFF. The CDR3 bases are TGTGCCAGCAGTTCCAATAGGGCGGGGGGTGAGCAGTTCTTC.

The chain has TRBV7-6 and TRBJ2-1; 9 bases are shared with TRBD2. The CDR3 loop spans 16 amino acids. With 8 bases clipped from V and 2 bases from J, the junction kept 10 bases outside the gene matches. Looked up from germline, CDR1 is SGHVS and CDR2 is FNYEAQ. The CDR3 DNA reads TGTGCCAGCCAAACCCCCCTAGCGGGACCCTACAATGAGCAGTTCTTC. It specifies CASQTPLAGPYNEQFF.

This clonotype showed up many times. The junction and the germline gene differ at one end; a read error may be behind it. The rearrangement links TRBV5-1 to TRBJ2-6; possibly TRBD1 for D (5 bases). The CDR3 extends over 14 amino acids. The V gene's germline CDR1 is SGHRS and CDR2 YFSETQ. CDR3 in amino acids: CASSSGSGANVLTF. The DNA of the CDR3 is TGTGCCAGCAGTTCAGGGTCTGGGGCCAACGTCCTGACTTTC. The full variable domain, rest sourced from reference TRBV5-1 and TRBJ2-6, is KAGVTQTPRYLIKTRGQQVTLSCSPISGHRSVSWYQQTPGQGLQFLFEYFSETQRNKGNFPGRFSGRQFSNSRSEMNVSTLELGDSALYLCASSSGSGANVLTFGAGSRLTVL.